The 6 T cell receptor beta chains presented below share a single source sample, sequenced in a study of blood T cell repertoires in COVID-19. Profiled with immunoSEQ multiplex PCR; TCRdb holds only in-frame clones, not every one. This sample has about 95,000 clones, with about nine tenths found just once. Material: peripheral blood. These receptors were taken from a woman in her 70s with acute or convalescent COVID-19.

The chain links TRBV28 to TRBJ1-1; 7 positions match TRBD1. Germline trimming cut 6 bases from V and 1 base from J; bases unmatched to any gene: 2. Germline V gene lookup returns CDR1 MDHEN and CDR2 SYDVKM. The CDR3 length is 13 residues. The DNA for the CDR3 is TGTGCCAGCAGGGGACAGAGGAACACTGAAGCTTTCTTT. Translation gives CASRGQRNTEAFF.

This clone is termed medium-sized. The chain combines TRBV7-9 with TRBJ2-5; unclear D gene. CDR1 and CDR2 (germline): SEHNR, FQNEAQ (reference sequence). With 5 bases removed from V and 5 bases from J, the gap between germline ends came to 12 bases. This CDR3 comprises 13 residues. CDR3 amino acids: CASSPPLGETQYF. Written as DNA, the CDR3 is TGTGCCAGCAGCCCGCCGCTAGGCGAGACCCAGTACTTC.

This sequence joins TRBV10-1 and TRBJ2-5; maybe TRBD1 (5 bases). The CDR3 is 13 amino acids. The germline CDR1 and CDR2 sequences are WNHNN and SYGVQD (reference sequence). V dropped 3 bases and J dropped 7 bases, with 12 bases sitting between them. The CDR3 sequence: CASSESGQGTQYF. The DNA of the CDR3 is TGCGCCAGCAGTGAATCCGGGCAGGGGACCCAGTACTTC.

The chain recombines TRBV5-1 with TRBJ2-3, with a possible D match to TRBD2 (6 bases). Germline V gene lookup returns CDR1 SGHRS and CDR2 YFSETQ. CDR3 length: 12 residues. Trimming removed 4 bases from V and 4 bases from J, with 7 bases in between. This chain's CDR3 is CASSRGSDTQYF. The CDR3 coding sequence is TGCGCCAGCAGCCGGGGGTCAGATACGCAGTATTTT.

The chain is built from TRBV18 and TRBJ2-1; TRBD1 might be the D (5 bases). V lost 5 bases to trimming and J lost 0 bases, with 11 bases between them. The CDR3 has 15 residues. Germline CDR1 reads KGHSH; CDR2 reads LQKENI. The DNA for the CDR3 is TGTGCCAGCTCATCGACAGCGAGCTCCTACAATGAGCAGTTCTTC. It yields the protein CASSSTASSYNEQFF. The whole variable domain, remainder taken from reference TRBV18 and TRBJ2-1, is NAGVMQNPRHLVRRRGQEARLRCSPMKGHSHVYWYRQLPEEGLKFMVYLQKENIIDESGMPKERFSAEFPKEGPSILRIQQVVRGDSAAYFCASSSTASSYNEQFFGPGTRLTVL.

The V gene is TRBV5-1, the J gene TRBJ2-7, with TRBD1 identical over 7 bases. V gave up 6 bases and J gave up 2 bases; unmatched junction bases: 14. This CDR3 region has 16 residues. Germline V gives CDR1 SGHRS, CDR2 YFSETQ. CDR3 sequence: CASKNRQGRGPYEQYF. CDR3 nucleotide sequence: TGCGCCAGCAAAAATAGACAGGGACGCGGGCCCTACGAGCAGTACTTC.